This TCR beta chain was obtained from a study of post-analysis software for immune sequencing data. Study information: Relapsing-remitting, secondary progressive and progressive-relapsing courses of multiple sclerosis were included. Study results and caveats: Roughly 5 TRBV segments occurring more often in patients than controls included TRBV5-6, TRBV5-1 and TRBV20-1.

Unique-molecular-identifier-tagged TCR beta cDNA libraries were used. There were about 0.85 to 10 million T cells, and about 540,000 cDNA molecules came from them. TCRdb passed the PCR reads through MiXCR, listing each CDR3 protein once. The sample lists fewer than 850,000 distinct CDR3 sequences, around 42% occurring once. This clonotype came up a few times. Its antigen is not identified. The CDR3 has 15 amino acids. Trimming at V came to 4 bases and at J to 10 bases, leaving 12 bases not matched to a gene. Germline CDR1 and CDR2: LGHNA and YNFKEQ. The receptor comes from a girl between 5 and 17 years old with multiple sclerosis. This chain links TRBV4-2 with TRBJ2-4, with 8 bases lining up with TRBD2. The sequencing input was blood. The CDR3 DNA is TGTGCCAGCAGCCCGGTCGGGGGGGGCCGTCTTATTCAGTACTTC. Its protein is CASSPVGGGRLIQYF.